These T cell receptor beta chains were read from a single sample in a study of molecular identifiers for immune sequencing clone quantification. MiXCR, run by TCRdb on the PCR reads, gives a single entry per CDR3 protein. The top ten clones hold approximately 1.1% of a sample with some 93,000 distinct CDR3 sequences, over 20% of them seen once. The material sequenced was naive CD8+ T cells from blood, with Jurkat cell RNA spiked in. The receptors stem from a human donor in good health. Some libraries in this study had Jurkat cell RNA spiked in. CDR3s include the opening cysteine and the closing phenylalanine or tryptophan. D genes are given only for firm matches. Not all rows give a size; the values are once, few, many and, for expanded clones, a class.

TRBV7-9	.	TRBJ2-5	TRBD1	TGTGCCAGCAGCTCGCGACAGGGGGCTGTCGGGGAGACCCAGTACTTC	CASSSRQGAVGETQYF
TRBV5-4	many	TRBJ2-5	.	TGTGCCAGCAGCTTGGCATCTAGTCGATTTCAAGAGACCCAGTACTTC	CASSLASSRFQETQYF
TRBV20-1	many	TRBJ2-4	.	TGCAGTGCTAGAGAGCGGGGGCAGGCAATGCTGAAAAACATTCAGTACTTC	CSARERGQAMLKNIQYF
TRBV7-6	many	TRBJ2-3	TRBD2	TGTGCCAGCAGCTTAGGCGGGGGGGCCTTAGATACGCAGTATTTT	CASSLGGGALDTQYF
TRBV7-9	many	TRBJ2-4	.	TGTGCCAGCAGCTTAACAACCGGGACCAAAATAAACATTCAGTACTTC	CASSLTTGTKINIQYF
TRBV7-9	few	TRBJ1-1	TRBD1	TGTGCCAGCAGCCACCGGGACAGGAACACTGAAGCTTTCTTT	CASSHRDRNTEAFF
TRBV20-1	few	TRBJ2-7	.	TGCAGTGCAAGTACAGGGTCCTCACCCTACGAGCAGTACTTC	CSASTGSSPYEQYF
TRBV4-2	few	TRBJ2-1	TRBD2	TGTGCCAGCAGCCATTCTAGCGGGAGGGGAAATGAGCAGTTCTTC	CASSHSSGRGNEQFF
TRBV24-1	few	TRBJ1-5	.	TGTGCCACCTCGCAGGGAGGCAATCAGCCCCAGCATTTT	CATSQGGNQPQHF
TRBV4-3	few	TRBJ2-7	TRBD2	TGCGCCAGCAGCCAAGGGGCTAGCGGCTACGAGCAGTACTTC	CASSQGASGYEQYF
TRBV20-1	many	TRBJ2-7	.	TGCAGTGCAAAAGGGTCAAACTCCTACGAGCAGTACTTC	CSAKGSNSYEQYF
TRBV7-9	many	TRBJ2-7	.	TGTGCCAGCAGCTTATCCCTCCACGAGCAGTACTTC	CASSLSLHEQYF